Reported below is one T cell receptor beta chain. Antigen unknown. Method: immunoSEQ multiplex PCR; TCRdb's copy keeps in-frame clones and lacks some. The sample gives tens of thousands of clones, approximately 83% of which show up once; 30% to 35% is in the top ten. This record belongs to a study of OX40 agonist ivuxolimab in advanced cancers. Study at large: With a range of roughly 23 to 85, age averaged approximately 55 years, and more than 75% were male.

Findings and limits, study-wide: Relatively little clonal expansion, among the lowest observed, appeared in partial responders at 0.1-3.0 mg/kg.

V shed 6 bases and J 4 bases; nucleotides not matched to a gene: 7. In germline, CDR1 is LGHNT, CDR2 FRNRAP. The CDR3 has 15 amino acids. Exclusion of a patient followed from autoimmune disease history or systemic immunosuppression. Blood sampling took place at baseline, cycle 4 day 1, and cycle 7 day 1. This sequence was found in an adult with an advanced solid tumor such as melanoma, head and neck, liver or kidney cancer. The gene calls are TRBV12-5 and TRBJ2-1; 9 bases agree with TRBD1. The source was CD4+ or CD8+ T cells sorted from blood, collected in a trial of the OX40 agonist ivuxolimab. The CDR3: CASGEGTGPYNEQFF. The CDR3 bases are TGTGCTAGTGGGGAAGGGACAGGGCCTTACAATGAGCAGTTCTTC.